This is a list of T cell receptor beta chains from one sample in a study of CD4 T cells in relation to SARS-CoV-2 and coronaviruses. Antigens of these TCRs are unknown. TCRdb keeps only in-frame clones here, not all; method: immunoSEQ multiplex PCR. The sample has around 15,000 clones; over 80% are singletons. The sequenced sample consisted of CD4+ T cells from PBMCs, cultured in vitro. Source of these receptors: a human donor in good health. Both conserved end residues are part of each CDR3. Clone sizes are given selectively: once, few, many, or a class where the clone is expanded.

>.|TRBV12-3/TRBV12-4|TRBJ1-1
CASSLVVNTEAFF
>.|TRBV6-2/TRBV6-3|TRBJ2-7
CASSRWNEAYEQYF
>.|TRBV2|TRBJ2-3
CASSRQGTDTQYF
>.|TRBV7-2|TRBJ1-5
CASSLEQGAWEPQHF
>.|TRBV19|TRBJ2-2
CASSGLAGGPNTGELFF
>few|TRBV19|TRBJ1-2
CAIYGQTYGYTF
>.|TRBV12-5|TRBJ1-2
CASGPPSRVYDGYTF
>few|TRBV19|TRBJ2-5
CASRSGGGETQYF
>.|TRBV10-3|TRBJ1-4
CAISEGGQGLGEKLFF
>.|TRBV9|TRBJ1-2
CASSVSGTGGSGGYTF
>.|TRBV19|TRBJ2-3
CASSSRAASGGADTQYF
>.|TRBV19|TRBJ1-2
CASTLTGNYGYTF
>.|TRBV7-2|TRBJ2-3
CASSRSGTGTDTQYF
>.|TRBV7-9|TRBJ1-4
CASSRTATNEKLFF
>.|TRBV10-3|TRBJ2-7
CAIRGTGGSYEQYF
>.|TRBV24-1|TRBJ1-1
CATSDPSGTEAFF
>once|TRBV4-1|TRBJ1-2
CASSQGSGSGYTF
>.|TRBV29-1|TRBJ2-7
CSVEGGAVYEQYF
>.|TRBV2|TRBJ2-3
CASSEGLADPSTDTQYF
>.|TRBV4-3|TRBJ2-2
CASSQDPGGGHGELFF
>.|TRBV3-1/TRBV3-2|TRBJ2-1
CASSQVEFGREQFF
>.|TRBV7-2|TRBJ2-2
CASSFGTSGAGELFF
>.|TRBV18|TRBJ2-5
CASSPGTSGTGQETQYF
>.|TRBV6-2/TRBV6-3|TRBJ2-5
CASSYKTGQETQYF
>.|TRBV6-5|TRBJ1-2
CASRSPLANYGYTF
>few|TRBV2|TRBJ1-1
CASSDQGLNTEAFF
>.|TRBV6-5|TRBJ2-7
CASSPYGQGTYEQYF
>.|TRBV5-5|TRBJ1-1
CASSFRGGTNTEAFF
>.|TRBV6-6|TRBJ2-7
CASSYSAGGAYEQYF